This TCR beta chain appears in the sequencing data of a study of blood T cells in healthy people across ages. Remarks on this clonotype: Its antigen is not identified.

Primed by a sample-barcoded 5' primer and a J-beta primer mix, a second PCR proceeded for 7 to 11 cycles. TCRdb called the 5' RACE reads again in MiXCR, with one record for every CDR3 protein. The profile shows 1.4 million or so distinct CDR3 sequences, approximately 39% of them singletons. Trimming shortened V by 0 bases and J by 12 bases, and 15 bases separated the two germline ends. Per germline, CDR1 SGHNT and CDR2 YYREEE (reference sequence). This CDR3 spans 13 amino acids. Points from the study as a whole: Greater diversity and more naive CD4+ cells were seen in long-lived donors than in aged donors.

The sample taken for sequencing was blood. The TCR comes from a woman between 18 and 30 years old in good health. J is TRBJ1-1 and V is TRBV5-4; D remains unclear. For the CDR3, the DNA is TGTGCCAGCAGCTTGGAGGTGGATGGGATAACTTTCTTT. As protein: CASSLEVDGITFF.